This TCR beta chain derives from a study of cytomegalovirus exposure and HLA in healthy donors. Study context: An earlier analysis identified 117 million unique TCR beta sequences in approximately 170 million T cells. Study-level points and caveats: Highly shared sequence variants in one cluster were likely a sequencing artifact. Later analysis reportedly placed an Asian-associated ancestry cluster below the roughly 700-donor mean in N-insertions.

Concerning this clone: Its antigen is as yet unknown.

Primers for the PCR totalled 60 Vbeta and 13 Jbeta. Using immunoSEQ multiplex PCR, the repertoire was profiled, and TCRdb retains in-frame clones only, with some absent. In all, the sample yields about 46,000 clones. CDR3 length: 12 residues. Trimming removed 4 bases at V and 7 bases at J, with 11 bases between. Germline CDR1 and CDR2: SGHRS and YFSETQ. The V gene is TRBV5-1, the J gene TRBJ1-2, with D uncertain. The TCR was taken from a woman between 40 and 55 years old in good health and CMV-seronegative. Source material: PBMCs. CDR3 protein: CASSTTTRGYTF. In nucleotides, the CDR3 is TGCGCCAGCAGCACGACGACTCGTGGCTACACCTTC. The whole variable domain, filled in from reference TRBV5-1 and TRBJ1-2, reads KAGVTQTPRYLIKTRGQQVTLSCSPISGHRSVSWYQQTPGQGLQFLFEYFSETQRNKGNFPGRFSGRQFSNSRSEMNVSTLELGDSALYLCASSTTTRGYTFGSGTRLTVV.